The 6 T cell receptor beta chains given below trace back to one sample, sequenced in a study of cytomegalovirus exposure and HLA in healthy donors. Generated by immunoSEQ multiplex PCR, the TCRdb table keeps only in-frame clones and is missing some. The table includes 140,000 to 150,000 clones, roughly 90% detected once. The sequencing sample was made of PBMCs. The origin of the receptors is a young man in good health and CMV-seropositive.

This chain connects TRBV2 to TRBJ1-5, with 7 bases that match TRBD1. V gave up 8 bases and J gave up 0 bases; unmatched junction bases: 4. Germline V gene data show CDR1 as SNHLY and CDR2 as FYNNEI. The CDR3 loop spans 14 amino acids. The DNA of the CDR3 is TGTGCCAGCCGGGACAGTAATAGCAATCAGCCCCAGCATTTT. Its translation is CASRDSNSNQPQHF.

V usage is TRBV6-6 and J usage is TRBJ2-4; maybe TRBD2 (7 bases). This CDR3 has 13 residues. Looked up from germline, CDR1 is MNHNY and CDR2 is SVGAGI (reference sequence). Trimming took off 4 bases at V and 12 bases at J, with 16 bases between the two ends. CDR3 sequence: CASSSGTTGHQYF. DNA of the CDR3: TGTGCCAGCAGTTCGGGGACTACGGGACATCAGTACTTC.

V is TRBV25-1 and J is TRBJ2-1, with D possibly being TRBD2 (7 bases). This CDR3 is 16 amino acids long. Trimming stripped 4 bases from V and 7 bases from J, with 20 bases between. Germline V CDR1 and CDR2: MGHDK, SYGVNS. The DNA for the CDR3 is TGTGCCAGCAGTGGAGTCGGGGGGCGAAGGTGGAATGAGCAGTTCTTC. Translating gives CASSGVGGRRWNEQFF.

The chain uses TRBV30 and TRBJ2-5, with D uncertain. The CDR3 runs to 12 residues. Trimming removed 1 base at V and 2 bases at J, with 5 bases between. The germline V gene has CDR1 GTSNPN and CDR2 SVGIG (reference sequence). This CDR3 reads CAWSEAQETQYF. For the CDR3, the DNA is TGTGCCTGGAGTGAAGCACAAGAGACCCAGTACTTC. The variable domain in full, with the rest retrieved from reference TRBV30 and TRBJ2-5, is SQTIHQWPATLVQPVGSPLSLECTVEGTSNPNLYWYRQAAGRGLQLLFYSVGIGQISSEVPQNLSASRPQDRQFILSSKKLLLSDSGFYLCAWSEAQETQYFGPGTRLLVL.

V and J are TRBV6-1 and TRBJ1-1; no definite D call. Per the germline V gene, CDR1 is MNHNS and CDR2 is SASEGT. Deletions cut 2 bases from V and 0 bases from J, with 10 bases between. The CDR3 loop spans 15 amino acids. In DNA form, the CDR3 reads TGTGCCAGCAGTGAAAACTACCAGCTGAACACTGAAGCTTTCTTT. This gives the protein CASSENYQLNTEAFF.

The rearrangement joins TRBV7-2 to TRBJ1-2, with a possible D match to TRBD1 (5 bases). Trimming took 5 bases from V and 3 from J, leaving 13 bases between them. This CDR3 contains 14 residues. Germline lookup yields CDR1 SGHTA and CDR2 FQGNSA. The CDR3 sequence is CASSPFIGDYGYTF. CDR3 sequence (DNA): TGTGCCAGCAGCCCTTTCATAGGGGACTATGGCTACACCTTC.